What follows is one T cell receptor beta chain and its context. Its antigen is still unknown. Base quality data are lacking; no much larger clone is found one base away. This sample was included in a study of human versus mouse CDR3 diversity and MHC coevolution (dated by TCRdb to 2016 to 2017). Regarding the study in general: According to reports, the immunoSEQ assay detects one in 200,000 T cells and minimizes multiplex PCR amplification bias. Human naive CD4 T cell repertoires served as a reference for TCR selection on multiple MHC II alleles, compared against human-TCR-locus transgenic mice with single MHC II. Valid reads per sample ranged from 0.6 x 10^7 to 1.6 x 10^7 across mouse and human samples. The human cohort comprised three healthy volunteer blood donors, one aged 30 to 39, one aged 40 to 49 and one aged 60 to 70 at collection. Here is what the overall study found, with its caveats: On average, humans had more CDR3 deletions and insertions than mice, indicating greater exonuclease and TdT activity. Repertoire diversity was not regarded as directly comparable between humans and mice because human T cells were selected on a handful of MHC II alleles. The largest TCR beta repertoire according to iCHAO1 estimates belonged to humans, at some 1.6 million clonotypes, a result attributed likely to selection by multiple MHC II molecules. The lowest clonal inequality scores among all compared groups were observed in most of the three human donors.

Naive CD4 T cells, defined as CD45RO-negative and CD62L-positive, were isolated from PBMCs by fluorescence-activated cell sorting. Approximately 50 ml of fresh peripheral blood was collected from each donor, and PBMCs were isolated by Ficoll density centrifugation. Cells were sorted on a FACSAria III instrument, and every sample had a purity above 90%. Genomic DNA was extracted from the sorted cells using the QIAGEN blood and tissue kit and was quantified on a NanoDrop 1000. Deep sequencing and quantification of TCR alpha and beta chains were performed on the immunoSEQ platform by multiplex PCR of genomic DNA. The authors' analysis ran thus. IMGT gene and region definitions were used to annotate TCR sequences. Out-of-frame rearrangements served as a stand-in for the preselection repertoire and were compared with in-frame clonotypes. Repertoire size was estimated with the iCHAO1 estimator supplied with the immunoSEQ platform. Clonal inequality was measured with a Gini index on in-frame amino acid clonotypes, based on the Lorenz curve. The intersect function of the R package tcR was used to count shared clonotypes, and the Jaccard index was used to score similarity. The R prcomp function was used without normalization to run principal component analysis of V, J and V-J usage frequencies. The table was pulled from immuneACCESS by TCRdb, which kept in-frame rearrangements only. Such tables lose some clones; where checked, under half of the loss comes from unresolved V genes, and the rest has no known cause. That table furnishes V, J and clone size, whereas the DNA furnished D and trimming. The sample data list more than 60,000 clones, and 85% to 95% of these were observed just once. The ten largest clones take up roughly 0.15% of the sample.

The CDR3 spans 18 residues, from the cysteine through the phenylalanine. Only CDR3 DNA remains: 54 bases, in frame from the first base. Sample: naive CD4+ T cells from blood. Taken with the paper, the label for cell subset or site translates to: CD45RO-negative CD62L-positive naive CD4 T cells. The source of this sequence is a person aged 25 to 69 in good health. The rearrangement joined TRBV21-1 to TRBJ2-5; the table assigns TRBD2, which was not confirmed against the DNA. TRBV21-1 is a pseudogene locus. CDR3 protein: CASSKAHGDRVRQETQYF. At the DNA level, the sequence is TGTGCCAGCAGCAAAGCGCACGGGGATAGGGTTCGGCAAGAGACCCAGTACTTC.